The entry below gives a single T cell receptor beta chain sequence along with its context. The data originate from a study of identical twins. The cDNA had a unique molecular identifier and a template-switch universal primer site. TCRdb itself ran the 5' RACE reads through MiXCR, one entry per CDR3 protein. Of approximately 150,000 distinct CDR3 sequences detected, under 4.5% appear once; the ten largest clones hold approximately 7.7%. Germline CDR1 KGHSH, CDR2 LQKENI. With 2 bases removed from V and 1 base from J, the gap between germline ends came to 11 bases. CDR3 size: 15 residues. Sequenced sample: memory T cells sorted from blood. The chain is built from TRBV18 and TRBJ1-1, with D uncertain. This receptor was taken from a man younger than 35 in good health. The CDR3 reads CASSPGLDRNTEAFF. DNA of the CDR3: TGTGCCAGCTCACCAGGGTTAGACCGGAACACTGAAGCTTTCTTT. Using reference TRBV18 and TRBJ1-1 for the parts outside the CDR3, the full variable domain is NAGVMQNPRHLVRRRGQEARLRCSPMKGHSHVYWYRQLPEEGLKFMVYLQKENIIDESGMPKERFSAEFPKEGPSILRIQQVVRGDSAAYFCASSPGLDRNTEAFFGQGTRLTVV.